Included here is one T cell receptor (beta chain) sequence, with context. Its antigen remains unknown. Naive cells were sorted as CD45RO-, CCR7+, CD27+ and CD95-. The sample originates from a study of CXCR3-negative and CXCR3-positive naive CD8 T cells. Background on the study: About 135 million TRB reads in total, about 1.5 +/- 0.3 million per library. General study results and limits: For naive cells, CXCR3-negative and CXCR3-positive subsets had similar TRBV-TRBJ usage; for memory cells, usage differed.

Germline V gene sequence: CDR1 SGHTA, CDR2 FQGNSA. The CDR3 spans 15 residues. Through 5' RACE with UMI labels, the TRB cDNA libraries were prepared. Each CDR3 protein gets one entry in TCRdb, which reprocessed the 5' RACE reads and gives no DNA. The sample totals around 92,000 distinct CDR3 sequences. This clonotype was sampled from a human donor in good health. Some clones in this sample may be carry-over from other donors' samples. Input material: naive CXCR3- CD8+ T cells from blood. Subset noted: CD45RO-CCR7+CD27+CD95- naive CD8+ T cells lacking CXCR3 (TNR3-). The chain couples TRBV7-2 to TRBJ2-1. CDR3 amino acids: CASSQTVEAFNEQFF.